The clone carrying this T cell receptor (beta chain) was observed a single time. The entry originates in a study of blood T cell repertoires in COVID-19. Study-level background: There were acute and convalescent COVID-19 samples, and they came from the United States, Italy and Spain. The analysed material was cDNA or gDNA that came from T cells, B-cell-depleted T cells, or PBMCs.

CDR3 length: 15 amino acids. Looked up from germline, CDR1 is LNHDA and CDR2 is SQIVND (reference sequence). The ends lost 4 bases at V and 7 bases at J; junction bases unmatched: 9. Original processing notes: Amplification of reference gene primers provided the estimated nucleated cell counts. Only in-frame clones appear in the TCRdb table, and some are missing; sequencing was by immunoSEQ multiplex PCR. V, J and clone size reflect that table, while D and trimming were determined from the DNA. The sample shows about 230,000 clones, more than 65% of them seen only once. This sequence joins TRBV19 and TRBJ1-5; 8 nucleotides align to TRBD1. Specimen: peripheral blood. The receptor's source is a woman of 80 years or more with acute or convalescent COVID-19. The CDR3 DNA reads as TGTGCCAGTAGTACGCTCGACAGGGGAGAGCAGCCCCAGCATTTT. This encodes CASSTLDRGEQPQHF.